This passage covers 29 T cell receptor beta chains from one sample sequenced in a study of blood T cell repertoires in COVID-19. Using immunoSEQ multiplex PCR, the repertoire was profiled, and TCRdb retains in-frame clones only, with some absent. In the table there are some 200,000 clones, about 91% of which are singletons. The sample was peripheral blood. Receptor source: a man aged 25-45 years with acute or convalescent COVID-19.

The chain combines TRBV11-2 with TRBJ2-7, with TRBD1 as a possible D gene (6 bases). Trimming left V 5 bases short and J 5 bases short, with 16 bases between. This CDR3 has 14 amino acids. CDR1 is SGHAT and CDR2 is FQNNGV in the germline V gene. This chain's CDR3 is CASSLQQGPDEQYF. The CDR3 DNA reads TGTGCCAGCAGCCTTCAACAGGGACCAGACGAGCAGTACTTC.

The V gene is TRBV28, the J gene TRBJ1-6; 7 nucleotides match TRBD1. The trim removed 5 bases at V and 13 bases at J, leaving 11 bases unmatched. The CDR3 spans 14 residues. Germline V CDR1 and CDR2: MDHEN, SYDVKM. The CDR3 sequence: CASSQHRDSPPLHF. CDR3 coding DNA: TGTGCCAGCAGTCAGCATCGGGACAGTCCTCCCCTCCACTTT.

This clone is a singleton in its sample. The V and J genes are TRBV30 and TRBJ2-7; 8 bases fit TRBD2. Trimming at V came to 3 bases and at J to 3 bases, leaving 16 bases not matched to a gene. This CDR3 contains 17 residues. Per the germline V gene, CDR1 is GTSNPN and CDR2 is SVGIG (reference sequence). The chain's CDR3 is CAWRSTRGGREGYEQYF. The DNA for the CDR3 is TGTGCCTGGAGGTCCACCCGCGGGGGGAGGGAGGGCTACGAGCAGTACTTC.

The V gene is TRBV3-1 (or the pseudogene TRBV3-2), the J gene TRBJ2-1; 7 bases agree with TRBD2. This CDR3 region has 17 residues. CDR1 and CDR2 (germline): LGHDT, YNNKEL (reference sequence). J was trimmed by 0 bases and V by 1 base; bases with no gene match: 6. The CDR3 spells CASSQGGGLSSYNEQFF. Written as DNA, the CDR3 is TGTGCCAGCAGCCAAGGGGGAGGGCTAAGCTCCTACAATGAGCAGTTCTTC.

V gene TRBV4-1 combines with J gene TRBJ2-7; TRBD2 matches 7 bases. There are 16 residues in the CDR3. Germline loops: CDR1 MGHRA, CDR2 YSYEKL. V was pared by 0 bases and J by 4 bases, with 9 bases of the junction left unmatched. The DNA of the CDR3 is TGCGCCAGCAGCCAAGATTTGCGGGAGCTCGCGTACGAGCAGTACTTC. The encoded protein is CASSQDLRELAYEQYF.

The rearrangement joins TRBV14 to TRBJ2-7, with D possibly matching TRBD2 (6 bases). Trimming left V 1 base short and J 8 bases short, with 9 bases between. Germline V lookup: CDR1 SGHDN, CDR2 FVKESK. This CDR3 is 12 amino acids long. CDR3 coding DNA: TGTGCCAGCAGCCAAGTGGGGGGAAAGCAGTACTTC. This sequence encodes CASSQVGGKQYF. Full variable domain (rest looked up from reference TRBV14 and TRBJ2-7): EAGVTQFPSHSVIEKGQTVTLRCDPISGHDNLYWYRRVMGKEIKFLLHFVKESKQDESGMPNNRFLAERTGGTYSTLKVQPAELEDSGVYFCASSQVGGKQYFGPGTRLTVT.

This sequence joins TRBV5-4 and TRBJ2-2; D is possibly TRBD1 (6 bases). In germline, CDR1 is SGHNT, CDR2 YYREEE (reference sequence). Trimming took 3 bases from V and 0 from J, leaving 9 bases between them. The CDR3 is made up of 15 amino acids. The CDR3 sequence is CASSSGHPNTGELFF. CDR3 DNA sequence: TGTGCCAGCAGCTCGGGACACCCGAACACCGGGGAGCTGTTTTTT. Together with reference TRBV5-4 and TRBJ2-2, the CDR3 gives the full variable domain: ETGVTQSPTHLIKTRGQQVTLRCSSQSGHNTVSWYQQALGQGPQFIFQYYREEENGRGNFPPRFSGLQFPNYSSELNVNALELDDSALYLCASSSGHPNTGELFFGEGSRLTVL.

The gene calls are TRBV30 and TRBJ2-2, with TRBD2 matching over 7 bases. The CDR3 spans 14 residues. V shed 2 bases, J shed 7 bases, and the junction held 7 bases outside the gene matches. Germline values: CDR1 GTSNPN, CDR2 SVGIG (reference sequence). CDR3 DNA sequence: TGTGCCTGGAGTCTCTTAGCGGGCGTCGGGGAGCTGTTTTTT. The encoded protein is CAWSLLAGVGELFF.

The CDR3: CASSIPDSGFNEQFF. For the CDR3, the DNA is TGTGCCAGTAGTATCCCGGATTCGGGATTTAATGAGCAGTTCTTC. The chain couples TRBV19 to TRBJ2-1; D may be TRBD2 (5 bases). Germline-derived CDR1 and CDR2 are LNHDA and SQIVND (reference sequence). The CDR3 has 15 residues. Trimming left V 3 bases short and J 7 bases short, with 16 bases between.

This clone was detected a few times. V usage is TRBV28 and J usage is TRBJ1-2; weak D call: TRBD1 (6 bases). The germline V gene encodes CDR1 MDHEN and CDR2 SYDVKM. The ends were cut back, 0 bases at V and 4 bases at J, with 12 bases in the middle. The CDR3 loop spans 15 amino acids. The CDR3 DNA is TGTGCCAGCAGTTTATGGGGGGCTGCATCCTATGGCTACACCTTC. This sequence encodes CASSLWGAASYGYTF.

V and J are TRBV11-2 and TRBJ1-1, with D perhaps TRBD1 (5 bases). CDR1 and CDR2 from the germline V gene are SGHAT and FQNNGV. V dropped 6 bases and J dropped 0 bases, with 14 bases sitting between them. The CDR3 has 15 amino acids. CDR3 nucleotides: TGTGCCAGCAGTCGACAGCCACTCATGAACACTGAAGCTTTCTTT. It is translated as CASSRQPLMNTEAFF.

The rearrangement links TRBV2 to TRBJ2-3; possible D gene TRBD2, 6 bases. V was shortened by 1 base and J by 6 bases, with 11 bases between the two germline ends. CDR1 and CDR2 from the germline V gene are SNHLY and FYNNEI. The CDR3 covers 14 residues. For the CDR3, the DNA is TGTGCCAGCAGTGAAGGCGGGACTCGGGATACGCAGTATTTT. It codes for CASSEGGTRDTQYF.

The chain uses TRBV28 and TRBJ2-5; 9 nucleotides align to TRBD2. The CDR3 loop spans 15 amino acids. Germline lookup yields CDR1 MDHEN and CDR2 SYDVKM. The V and J ends lost 1 base and 4 bases, in that order; junction bases with no gene match: 4. The CDR3 region has the DNA TGTGCCAGCAGTTTATTGCGGGAGGGCCGAGAGACCCAGTACTTC. It translates to CASSLLREGRETQYF. The variable domain in full, completed from reference TRBV28 and TRBJ2-5, reads DVKVTQSSRYLVKRTGEKVFLECVQDMDHENMFWYRQDPGLGLRLIYFSYDVKMKEKGDIPEGYSVSREKKERFSLILESASTNQTSMYLCASSLLREGRETQYFGPGTRLLVL.

The chain uses TRBV10-3 and TRBJ2-7, with 7 bases aligning to TRBD1. The CDR3 is 12 residues long. Losses at the gene ends were 4 bases for V and 6 bases for J; bases not matched to a gene: 3. Germline lookup yields CDR1 ENHRY and CDR2 SYGVKD. The CDR3 nucleotides read TGTGCCATCAGTGGACAGGGTCCCGAGCAGTACTTC. Protein: CAISGQGPEQYF.

The chain employs TRBV19 and TRBJ2-1; D might be TRBD1 (5 bases). Germline V gives CDR1 LNHDA, CDR2 SQIVND (reference sequence). V lost 7 bases and J lost 4, with 8 bases in between. The CDR3 is made up of 12 amino acids. CDR3 DNA sequence: TGTGCCAGTACCGCAGGGTACAATGAGCAGTTCTTC. Encoded protein: CASTAGYNEQFF.

The genes are TRBV28 and TRBJ1-1; 9 nucleotides line up with TRBD1. The ends lost 5 bases at V and 6 bases at J; junction bases unmatched: 10. The germline V gene has CDR1 MDHEN and CDR2 SYDVKM. The CDR3 runs 15 residues. CDR3 coding DNA: TGTGCCAGCAGTATAACCGGGACAGGGAGCGCTGAAGCTTTCTTT. Residues: CASSITGTGSAEAFF.

The V gene is TRBV27, the J gene TRBJ2-1; D possibly corresponds to TRBD1 (5 bases). Trimming took off 5 bases at V and 5 bases at J, with 10 bases between the two ends. Germline V lookup: CDR1 MNHEY, CDR2 SMNVEV (reference sequence). The CDR3 is made up of 13 amino acids. For the CDR3, the DNA is TGTGCCAGCAGTCTTGACAGAAACAATGAGCAGTTCTTC. The encoded protein is CASSLDRNNEQFF.

The rearrangement links TRBV27 to TRBJ2-7, with TRBD1 matching over 7 bases. The ends lost 5 bases at V and 0 bases at J; junction bases unmatched: 10. In germline, CDR1 is MNHEY, CDR2 SMNVEV (reference sequence). The CDR3 totals 16 residues. The CDR3 DNA sequence: TGTGCCAGCAGTCTTACAGGGGTTAGCAGCTCCTACGAGCAGTACTTC. Translation: CASSLTGVSSSYEQYF.

This chain joins TRBV3-1 (or the pseudogene TRBV3-2) and TRBJ1-2, with 7 positions matching TRBD1. This CDR3 is 14 amino acids long. V lost 0 bases to trimming and J lost 6 bases; unmatched junction nucleotides: 4. In germline, CDR1 is LGHDT, CDR2 YNNKEL (reference sequence). The CDR3 protein is CASSQDPQGDGYTF. The DNA for the CDR3 is TGTGCCAGCAGCCAAGATCCGCAGGGGGATGGCTACACCTTC.

The J gene is TRBJ2-1, the V gene TRBV30; TRBD1 matches at 7 bases. Germline CDR1 GTSNPN, CDR2 SVGIG (reference sequence). V lost 5 bases to trimming and J lost 10 bases; unmatched junction nucleotides: 11. This CDR3 region has 13 residues. In DNA, the CDR3 is TGTGCCTGGGGCCAACGACAGGGTCGGGAGCAGTTCTTC. Amino acid sequence: CAWGQRQGREQFF.

In this sample, this clone turned up a few times. The gene calls are TRBV6-2 or TRBV6-3 and TRBJ1-4; the D gene is possibly TRBD1 (5 bases). The V end lost 2 bases, the J end lost 10 bases, and 11 bases lay between the germline ends. CDR1 is MNHEY and CDR2 is SVGEGT in the germline V gene. The CDR3 loop spans 13 amino acids. CDR3 residues: CASSYGRDGKLFF. The DNA of the CDR3 is TGTGCCAGCAGTTACGGCAGGGATGGAAAACTGTTTTTT.

This chain connects TRBV10-3 to TRBJ1-5, with 7 bases aligning to TRBD1. Trimming removed 4 bases from V and 8 bases from J; junction bases left unmatched: 5. This CDR3 contains 13 residues. Looked up from germline, CDR1 is ENHRY and CDR2 is SYGVKD. As DNA, the CDR3 is TGTGCCATCAGTGCCGGGACAGTTGAGCCCCAGCATTTT. As protein: CAISAGTVEPQHF.

The chain combines TRBV5-1 with TRBJ2-2; 8 bases align to TRBD1. The CDR3 runs 15 residues. Unmatched junction bases numbered 2, after V lost 4 bases and J lost 0 bases. Germline V CDR1 and CDR2: SGHRS, YFSETQ. The CDR3 DNA sequence: TGCGCCAGCAGCCCGGGACAGGCGAACACCGGGGAGCTGTTTTTT. Amino acid sequence: CASSPGQANTGELFF.

The chain uses TRBV28 and TRBJ1-4, with TRBD1 matching over 7 bases. Unmatched junction bases numbered 10, after V lost 10 bases and J lost 5 bases. This CDR3 has 14 amino acids. In germline, CDR1 is MDHEN, CDR2 SYDVKM. CDR3 sequence reads: CAINPTGPNEKLFF. CDR3 coding DNA: TGTGCCATAAACCCGACAGGGCCAAATGAAAAACTGTTTTTT.

The V and J genes are TRBV5-1 and TRBJ2-2; D may be TRBD2 (5 bases). The CDR3 sequence is 16 residues long. CDR1 is SGHRS, CDR2 YFSETQ, per germline. Between the trimmed V and J ends, which lost 2 bases and 2 bases, there was a span of 13 bases. CDR3 amino acids: CASSFNADYNTGELFF. DNA of the CDR3: TGCGCCAGCAGCTTTAACGCAGACTACAACACCGGGGAGCTGTTTTTT.

The V gene is TRBV30, the J gene TRBJ2-5; 9 bases align to TRBD2. After removal of 2 bases from V and 2 bases from J, the junction contained 15 bases not matched to a gene. The CDR3 consists of 18 residues. Germline CDR1 is GTSNPN and CDR2 is SVGIG (reference sequence). CDR3 sequence reads: CAWSSWGRGGLGQETQYF. The CDR3 DNA follows: TGTGCCTGGAGTTCTTGGGGGCGGGGGGGCCTCGGACAAGAGACCCAGTACTTC.

DNA of the CDR3: TGTGCCAGCAGTCGTCGGGACAGTAAAAACATTCAGTACTTC. Its translation: CASSRRDSKNIQYF. V usage is TRBV28 and J usage is TRBJ2-4; TRBD1 aligns across 7 bases. CDR1 and CDR2 from the germline V gene are MDHEN and SYDVKM. This CDR3 spans 14 amino acids. Trimming took 5 bases from V and 4 from J; bases not matched to a gene: 5.

The chain uses TRBV28 and TRBJ1-2; 7 bases line up with TRBD1. The CDR3 length is 14 residues. Trimming took 5 bases from V and 8 from J; bases not matched to a gene: 11. CDR1 is MDHEN and CDR2 is SYDVKM in the germline V gene. CDR3 in DNA: TGTGCCAGCAGTGGCGAAACAGGGGCCTGGGGCTACACCTTC. Translation gives CASSGETGAWGYTF.

The chain has TRBV6-4 and TRBJ1-5; D is perhaps TRBD1 (5 bases). V lost 8 bases and J lost 5, with 13 bases in between. This CDR3 has 13 residues. From germline, CDR1 is MRHNA and CDR2 SNTAGT. The CDR3, as DNA: TGTGCCAGCTGGGGCAGGGTTCATCAGCCCCAGCATTTT. The encoded protein is CASWGRVHQPQHF.